The sequence of this T cell receptor beta chain was determined in a study of blood T cells in healthy people across ages. Study-wide context: About one barcoded beta molecule per two T cells was captured by template switching.

PCR was performed a second time for roughly 7 to 12 cycles using a sample-barcoded 5' primer and a J-beta primer mix. Each cDNA molecule, via a template-switch adaptor with 12 random nucleotides, was tagged. TCRdb re-called the 5' RACE reads with MiXCR, one entry per CDR3 protein. The table lists about 730,000 distinct CDR3 sequences, roughly 47% of them singletons. This clonotype was recorded a few times. Antigen: not known. General observations from the study: In older individuals, TCR beta diversity per million T cells was lower, falling roughly linearly with age.

From germline, CDR1 is LGHDT and CDR2 YNNKEL (reference sequence). V lost 0 bases to trimming and J lost 9 bases; unmatched junction nucleotides: 1. CDR3 length: 13 residues. Each sample had at least 6 million PBMCs isolated. The sequence was collected from a woman aged 60-75 years in good health. The specimen sequenced was blood. The chain couples TRBV3-1 to TRBJ2-4; 8 positions match TRBD1. CDR3 sequence: CASSQEDRAIQYF. CDR3 DNA: TGTGCCAGCAGCCAAGAGGACAGGGCCATTCAGTACTTC.